Below, 32 T cell receptor beta chains from the same sample are listed, as sequenced in a study of radiotherapy plus CTLA-4 blockade in lung cancer. Profiling relied on immunoSEQ multiplex PCR, and the TCRdb table lists in-frame clones only, not all of them. The sample lists about 88,000 clones; about 78% were seen once. The sequences come from peripheral blood, collected from a patient treated with radiotherapy plus ipilimumab. These receptors were collected from a human donor with non-small cell lung cancer that progressed on radiotherapy plus ipilimumab.

This sequence joins TRBV5-1 and TRBJ2-1; D tentatively fits TRBD1 or TRBD2 (5 bases each). Trimming removed 4 bases from V and 4 bases from J, with 18 bases in between. This CDR3 has 16 amino acids. Germline-derived CDR1 and CDR2 are SGHRS and YFSETQ. The CDR3 is CASSIQQGVGYNEQFF. CDR3 DNA: TGCGCCAGCAGCATCCAGCAGGGAGTTGGGTACAATGAGCAGTTCTTC.

V usage is TRBV5-1 and J usage is TRBJ2-5; either TRBD1 or TRBD2 may fit D (5 bases each). The V end lost 3 bases, the J end lost 4 bases, and 10 bases lay between the germline ends. The CDR3 spans 13 residues. Germline V gene data show CDR1 as SGHRS and CDR2 as YFSETQ. In DNA form, the CDR3 reads TGCGCCAGCAGCTCCCGGGACGGAGAGACCCAGTACTTC. It codes for CASSSRDGETQYF.

The chain has TRBV7-3 and TRBJ2-3; D is perhaps TRBD1 (5 bases). CDR1 and CDR2 (germline): SGHTA, FQGTGA. The CDR3 spans 16 residues. V lost 1 base and J 0 bases, leaving 11 bases between the germline ends. The CDR3, as DNA: TGTGCCAGCAGCTTAATGGGGCGGAAGAGCACAGATACGCAGTATTTT. Amino acids: CASSLMGRKSTDTQYF. Variable domain in full (rest from reference TRBV7-3 and TRBJ2-3): GAGVSQTPSNKVTEKGKYVELRCDPISGHTALYWYRQSLGQGPEFLIYFQGTGAADDSGLPNDRFFAVRPEGSVSTLKIQRTERGDSAVYLCASSLMGRKSTDTQYFGPGTRLTVL.

The chain uses TRBV28 and TRBJ1-2; 9 nucleotides line up with TRBD1. Germline V gives CDR1 MDHEN, CDR2 SYDVKM. There are 15 residues in the CDR3. Losses at the gene ends were 3 bases for V and 4 bases for J; bases not matched to a gene: 6. The CDR3 spells CASSLGTGFSYGYTF. The CDR3 nucleotides are TGTGCCAGCAGTTTGGGGACAGGGTTTAGCTATGGCTACACCTTC.

The rearrangement links TRBV11-2 to TRBJ1-2; D gene uncertain. The CDR3 length is 13 residues. CDR1 and CDR2 (germline): SGHAT, FQNNGV. V was clipped by 0 bases and J by 2 bases, with 4 bases between them. CDR3 nucleotide sequence: TGTGCCAGCAGCTTAGACAGGAACTATGGCTACACCTTC. The encoded protein is CASSLDRNYGYTF.

This clone was recorded many times. The chain links TRBV18 to TRBJ2-1; TRBD2 matches 7 bases. This CDR3 comprises 16 residues. J gave up 5 bases and V 5 bases, and 12 bases lay outside the gene matches. Germline CDR1 reads KGHSH; CDR2 reads LQKENI. This CDR3 is CASSNSGFPPNNEQFF. The CDR3 DNA reads TGTGCCAGCTCAAATAGCGGGTTCCCCCCTAACAATGAGCAGTTCTTC.

This rearrangement joins TRBV6-1 to TRBJ1-5; the D is unclear. Germline V gene lookup returns CDR1 MNHNS and CDR2 SASEGT. V was shortened by 8 bases and J by 0 bases, with 8 bases between the two germline ends. This CDR3 has 13 residues. Here the CDR3 DNA reads TGTGCCAGCCGCGAGTATAGCAATCAGCCCCAGCATTTT. This encodes CASREYSNQPQHF.

This chain uses TRBV11-1 with TRBJ1-1; weak D call: TRBD1 (5 bases). Germline CDR1 reads SGHAT; CDR2 reads FQDESV (reference sequence). The CDR3 runs to 14 residues. V lost 3 bases and J lost 5, with 13 bases in between. The chain's CDR3 is CASSFEGKGTEAFF. In nucleotides, the CDR3 is TGTGCCAGCAGCTTCGAAGGCAAGGGGACTGAAGCTTTCTTT.

The chain has TRBV7-2 and TRBJ2-5; no firm D call. The ends were cut back, 6 bases at V and 0 bases at J, with 11 bases in the middle. This CDR3 is 14 amino acids long. Germline V gene lookup returns CDR1 SGHTA and CDR2 FQGNSA. The CDR3 DNA reads as TGTGCCAGCAGACCATTTAGCAACCAAGAGACCCAGTACTTC. This gives the protein CASRPFSNQETQYF.

This clone was counted once. This sequence joins TRBV2 and TRBJ1-2; unclear D gene. Deletions cut 5 bases from V and 4 bases from J, with 11 bases between. Germline V gene data show CDR1 as SNHLY and CDR2 as FYNNEI. The CDR3 length is 13 residues. The CDR3 bases are TGTGCCAGCAGTCCAGATGTTGCCTATGGCTACACCTTC. This translates into CASSPDVAYGYTF.

This clone was picked up one time. The rearrangement uses TRBV2 and TRBJ1-3, with D perhaps TRBD1 (5 bases). Germline CDR1 and CDR2: SNHLY and FYNNEI. The germline V and J ends were trimmed by 4 bases and 4 bases, with 14 bases remaining between them. The CDR3 has 15 amino acids. The chain's CDR3 is CASSALGVAGNTIYF. DNA for the CDR3: TGTGCCAGCAGTGCCTTAGGGGTGGCCGGAAACACCATATATTTT.

This clone appeared once. This chain connects TRBV25-1 to TRBJ2-7; D might be TRBD1 (6 bases). The CDR3 contains 14 residues. Germline V gene sequence: CDR1 MGHDK, CDR2 SYGVNS. V gave up 1 base and J gave up 4 bases, with 11 bases separating them. Here the CDR3 reads CASSEFEDSYEQYF. The CDR3 DNA is TGTGCCAGCAGTGAATTCGAGGACAGTTACGAGCAGTACTTC.

The chain carries TRBV19 and TRBJ1-1; D unresolved. Germline CDR1 and CDR2: LNHDA and SQIVND (reference sequence). CDR3 length equals 14 residues. V was cut by 6 bases and J by 0 bases, with 11 bases left in between. The CDR3 loop reads CASRRAGMNTEAFF. DNA for the CDR3: TGTGCCAGTAGGAGGGCGGGGATGAACACTGAAGCTTTCTTT.

This clone came up once. The chain is built from TRBV5-1 and TRBJ2-7; the D is unclear. Trimming removed 0 bases from V and 6 bases from J, with 13 bases in between. The CDR3 loop spans 14 amino acids. Germline lookup yields CDR1 SGHRS and CDR2 YFSETQ. CDR3: CASSLATTVGEQYF. CDR3 sequence (DNA): TGCGCCAGCAGCTTGGCCACAACAGTCGGCGAGCAGTACTTC.

V and J are TRBV6-5 and TRBJ2-1; 8 bases fit TRBD2. The V and J ends lost 2 bases and 4 bases, in that order; junction bases with no gene match: 4. The CDR3 extends over 15 amino acids. CDR1 is MNHEY, CDR2 SVGAGI, per germline. The DNA of the CDR3 is TGTGCCAGCAGTTACGTTAGCGGGGTGTACAATGAGCAGTTCTTC. Its translation: CASSYVSGVYNEQFF.

The V gene is TRBV19, the J gene TRBJ1-1; perhaps TRBD1 as D (5 bases). V shed 5 bases and J shed 2 bases, with 9 bases lying between them. Germline V lookup: CDR1 LNHDA, CDR2 SQIVND (reference sequence). CDR3 length equals 13 residues. In DNA, the CDR3 is TGTGCCAGTAGTGGGACGGTCAACACTGAAGCTTTCTTT. Its protein is CASSGTVNTEAFF.

This clone was seen only a few times. CDR3: CASSYSINNEQFF. The CDR3 nucleotides are TGTGCCAGCAGTTACTCGATTAACAATGAGCAGTTCTTC. The chain employs TRBV6-6 and TRBJ2-1, with D unresolved. CDR1 and CDR2 (germline): MNHNY, SVGAGI (reference sequence). The CDR3 covers 13 residues. The germline V and J ends were trimmed by 0 bases and 5 bases, with 5 bases remaining between them.

This chain joins TRBV6-5 and TRBJ1-2; D gene unclear. CDR3 length: 13 amino acids. CDR1 and CDR2 from the germline V gene are MNHEY and SVGAGI. V dropped 7 bases and J dropped 6 bases, with 15 bases sitting between them. The CDR3: CASTRYIDNGYTF. CDR3 in DNA: TGTGCCAGCACCCGGTACATCGATAATGGCTACACCTTC.

This chain joins TRBV7-8 and TRBJ2-6; D not certain. Trimming took off 2 bases at V and 0 bases at J, with 11 bases between the two ends. Germline V gives CDR1 SGHVS, CDR2 FQNEAQ. This CDR3 contains 17 residues. The CDR3 is CASSLRPGGSGANVLTF. The CDR3 region has the DNA TGTGCCAGCAGCTTAAGGCCAGGTGGCTCTGGGGCCAACGTCCTGACTTTC. The whole variable domain, filled in from reference TRBV7-8 and TRBJ2-6, reads GAGVSQSPRYKVAKRGQDVALRCDPISGHVSLFWYQQALGQGPEFLTYFQNEAQLDKSGLPSDRFFAERPEGSVSTLKIQRTQQEDSAVYLCASSLRPGGSGANVLTFGAGSRLTVL.

V and J are TRBV7-2 and TRBJ1-5; 7 nucleotides agree with TRBD1. J was trimmed by 9 bases and V by 5 bases; bases with no gene match: 10. The CDR3 loop spans 14 amino acids. Germline loops: CDR1 SGHTA, CDR2 FQGNSA. CDR3 coding DNA: TGTGCCAGCAGCCTACAGGGGCAGGACGGGCCCCAGCATTTT. Translation: CASSLQGQDGPQHF.

The chain employs TRBV5-1 and TRBJ2-1; D might be TRBD1 (6 bases). The CDR3 has 13 residues. With 4 bases removed from V and 4 bases from J, the gap between germline ends came to 9 bases. CDR1 and CDR2 from the germline V gene are SGHRS and YFSETQ. The CDR3 sequence: CASSPQGYNEQFF. As DNA, the CDR3 is TGCGCCAGCAGCCCCCAGGGGTACAATGAGCAGTTCTTC.

CDR3: CASSQGGLGNEQFF. As DNA, the CDR3 is TGCGCCAGCAGCCAAGGGGGGTTGGGGAATGAGCAGTTCTTC. V usage is TRBV4-3 and J usage is TRBJ2-1; D may be TRBD1 or TRBD2 (5 bases each). The CDR3 runs to 14 residues. Germline V lookup: CDR1 LGHNA, CDR2 YSLEER. The germline V and J ends were trimmed by 1 base and 7 bases, with 11 bases remaining between them.

This clone is a singleton in its sample. V is TRBV5-1 and J is TRBJ2-2; 11 bases fit TRBD2. The CDR3 length is 16 residues. The J segment lost 7 bases and the V segment lost 4 bases, leaving 9 bases of the junction unmatched. Germline loops: CDR1 SGHRS, CDR2 YFSETQ. This CDR3 is CASSLDPSGGNGELFF. CDR3 DNA sequence: TGCGCCAGCAGCCTGGACCCTAGCGGGGGGAACGGGGAGCTGTTTTTT.

The chain links TRBV30 to TRBJ2-7; unclear D gene. Trimming cost V 4 bases and J 2 bases, with 15 bases left between them. Germline assignment: CDR1 GTSNPN and CDR2 SVGIG (reference sequence). The CDR3 has 14 residues. The CDR3 coding sequence is TGTGCCTGGAATCGGGCCCCGGCCCCCTACGAGCAGTACTTC. Translation gives CAWNRAPAPYEQYF.

This sequence joins TRBV9 and TRBJ2-2; 9 bases are a match to TRBD1. The CDR3 extends over 17 amino acids. Germline assignment: CDR1 SGDLS and CDR2 YYNGEE. The V segment lost 4 bases and the J segment 3 bases; nucleotides outside the gene matches: 10. The CDR3 coding sequence is TGTGCCAGCAGCCCACGACGGACAGGGGATGACACCGGGGAGCTGTTTTTT. This codes for CASSPRRTGDDTGELFF.

This chain links TRBV29-1 with TRBJ1-1; D may be TRBD1 (5 bases). CDR1 and CDR2 (germline): SQVTM, ANQGSEA. CDR3 size: 14 residues. V shed 7 bases and J shed 1 base, with 16 bases lying between them. The CDR3 region has the DNA TGCAGCGCTTCTCAGGGCTCAGGGAACACTGAAGCTTTCTTT. It codes for CSASQGSGNTEAFF.

J is TRBJ1-4 and V is TRBV28; unclear D gene. From germline, CDR1 is MDHEN and CDR2 SYDVKM. Deletions cut 3 bases from V and 6 bases from J, with 11 bases between. This CDR3 region has 14 residues. The CDR3 here is CASSFGGSYEKLFF. The CDR3 coding sequence is TGTGCCAGCAGTTTTGGCGGCAGTTATGAAAAACTGTTTTTT.

The rearrangement uses TRBV11-2 and TRBJ1-1; possible D gene TRBD1, 6 bases. The germline V gene encodes CDR1 SGHAT and CDR2 FQNNGV. This CDR3 is 13 amino acids long. V was pared by 4 bases and J by 3 bases, with 9 bases between. The CDR3 sequence is CASSWNRDTEAFF. The CDR3, as DNA: TGTGCCAGCAGCTGGAACAGGGACACTGAAGCTTTCTTT.

The V and J genes are TRBV9 and TRBJ2-3; D remains unclear. The V end was cut by 0 bases, the J end by 2 bases, with 13 bases between. CDR3 size: 16 residues. CDR1 is SGDLS and CDR2 is YYNGEE in the germline V gene. The CDR3 coding sequence is TGTGCCAGCAGCGTAGTAGGGCAGGCAGTCACAGATACGCAGTATTTT. Protein sequence: CASSVVGQAVTDTQYF.

This chain links TRBV9 with TRBJ2-3, with D perhaps TRBD1 (5 bases). This CDR3 is 16 amino acids long. V lost 0 bases and J 5 bases, leaving 16 bases between the germline ends. The V gene's germline CDR1 is SGDLS and CDR2 YYNGEE. CDR3 sequence: CASSVGVTGRGDTQYF. The CDR3 nucleotides read TGTGCCAGCAGCGTAGGGGTAACAGGTCGTGGAGATACGCAGTATTTT.

The chain joins TRBV5-4 to TRBJ1-2; no clear D gene. Germline V lookup: CDR1 SGHNT, CDR2 YYREEE (reference sequence). V was shortened by 4 bases and J by 6 bases, with 19 bases between the two germline ends. The length of the CDR3 is 15 residues. CDR3 sequence reads: CASSHSIGRSDGYTF. The DNA of the CDR3 is TGTGCCAGCAGCCACTCTATAGGGCGGTCGGATGGCTACACCTTC.

V and J are TRBV5-6 and TRBJ1-2; D is unresolved. The CDR3 loop spans 12 amino acids. CDR1 and CDR2 from the germline V gene are SGHDT and YYEEEE. The germline V and J ends were trimmed by 4 bases and 1 base, with 5 bases remaining between them. CDR3 amino acids: CASSRDNYGYTF. For the CDR3, the DNA is TGTGCCAGCAGCAGGGATAACTATGGCTACACCTTC. The entire variable domain, with the rest obtained from reference TRBV5-6 and TRBJ1-2, is as follows: DAGVTQSPTHLIKTRGQQVTLRCSPKSGHDTVSWYQQALGQGPQFIFQYYEEEERQRGNFPDRFSGHQFPNYSSELNVNALLLGDSALYLCASSRDNYGYTFGSGTRLTVV.